These 10 T cell receptor beta chains were sequenced from one sample in a study of blood T cell repertoires in COVID-19. The repertoire was sequenced with immunoSEQ multiplex PCR; TCRdb's copy has only in-frame clones and lacks some. The data hold roughly 220,000 clones, with about 86% observed a single time. The sequenced sample was PBMCs or T cells enriched from blood (not recorded which). The receptors come from a woman in her thirties or forties with acute COVID-19.

The chain recombines TRBV2 with TRBJ2-3, with 8 bases identical to TRBD2. The V and J ends lost 6 bases and 0 bases, in that order; junction bases with no gene match: 5. Germline loops: CDR1 SNHLY, CDR2 FYNNEI. This CDR3 is 15 amino acids long. CDR3 nucleotide sequence: TGTGCCAGCAGCAGCGGGGGCCGAAGCACAGATACGCAGTATTTT. Amino acids: CASSSGGRSTDTQYF.

V usage is TRBV6-5 and J usage is TRBJ1-1; tentatively, D is TRBD1 (6 bases). This CDR3 contains 15 residues. V gave up 7 bases and J gave up 5 bases, with 20 bases separating them. Germline CDR1 reads MNHEY; CDR2 reads SVGAGI. In DNA, the CDR3 is TGTGCCAGCATGACGGACAGTTCCTATTGGACTGAAGCTTTCTTT. As protein: CASMTDSSYWTEAFF.

The V gene is TRBV19, the J gene TRBJ1-2; 7 nucleotides match TRBD1. With V trimmed by 2 bases and J by 0 bases, 9 bases remained unmatched. Looked up from germline, CDR1 is LNHDA and CDR2 is SQIVND (reference sequence). This CDR3 has 17 amino acids. Here the CDR3 DNA reads TGTGCCAGTAGTATAATTTACCAGGGACAGACTAACTATGGCTACACCTTC. Encoded protein: CASSIIYQGQTNYGYTF.

This sequence joins TRBV19 and TRBJ2-7; a weak D match, TRBD1 (6 bases). This CDR3 comprises 11 residues. Deletions cut 9 bases from V and 6 bases from J, with 12 bases between. In germline, CDR1 is LNHDA, CDR2 SQIVND (reference sequence). The CDR3 here is CASAQGPEQYF. In nucleotides, the CDR3 is TGTGCCAGCGCACAGGGTCCCGAGCAGTACTTC.

This rearrangement joins TRBV7-2 to TRBJ2-3, with a weak D call TRBD2 (6 bases). The CDR3 has 15 residues. From germline, CDR1 is SGHTA and CDR2 FQGNSA. The V end lost 5 bases, the J end lost 5 bases, and 17 bases lay between the germline ends. The CDR3 loop is CASSPYVVSGDTQYF. The CDR3 DNA is TGTGCCAGCAGCCCATATGTGGTTAGCGGAGATACGCAGTATTTT. The variable domain in full, completed from reference TRBV7-2 and TRBJ2-3, reads GAGVSQSPSNKVTEKGKDVELRCDPISGHTALYWYRQSLGQGLEFLIYFQGNSAPDKSGLPSDRFSAERTGGSVSTLTIQRTQQEDSAVYLCASSPYVVSGDTQYFGPGTRLTVL.

This sequence joins TRBV4-1 and TRBJ1-5; 8 bases match TRBD1. CDR1 is MGHRA, CDR2 YSYEKL, per germline. This CDR3 spans 16 amino acids. V lost 3 bases, J lost 0 bases, and 4 bases stayed unmatched. The DNA for the CDR3 is TGCGCCAGCAGCCAGGGGGACAGGACTAGCAATCAGCCCCAGCATTTT. It yields the protein CASSQGDRTSNQPQHF.

The rearrangement joins TRBV3-1 (or the pseudogene TRBV3-2) to TRBJ1-1; no firm D call. From germline, CDR1 is LGHDT and CDR2 YNNKEL (reference sequence). The CDR3 loop spans 13 amino acids. V lost 1 base, J lost 1 base, and 4 bases lay in between. The CDR3 nucleotides read TGTGCCAGCAGCCAAGGAGGGAACACTGAAGCTTTCTTT. Translating it yields CASSQGGNTEAFF.

The chain uses TRBV5-1 and TRBJ2-2, with D perhaps matching TRBD1 (5 bases). Trimming pared 4 bases from V and 2 bases from J, leaving 15 bases between. CDR3 size: 16 residues. Germline lookup yields CDR1 SGHRS and CDR2 YFSETQ. The CDR3 bases are TGCGCCAGCAGCCTCCGGACACCCGATAACACCGGGGAGCTGTTTTTT. It yields the protein CASSLRTPDNTGELFF.

The chain carries TRBV14 and TRBJ2-7; 12 bases line up with TRBD2. The CDR3 consists of 15 residues. In germline, CDR1 is SGHDN, CDR2 FVKESK. J was trimmed by 2 bases and V by 4 bases; bases with no gene match: 3. Here the CDR3 reads CASSPGLAGPYEQYF. Written as DNA, the CDR3 is TGTGCCAGCAGCCCGGGACTAGCGGGCCCCTACGAGCAGTACTTC.

The chain employs TRBV3-1 (or the pseudogene TRBV3-2) and TRBJ2-5; tentative D call: TRBD2 (6 bases). This CDR3 spans 14 amino acids. CDR1 and CDR2 from the germline V gene are LGHDT and YNNKEL (reference sequence). The ends were cut back, 4 bases at V and 2 bases at J, with 11 bases in the middle. The CDR3 reads CASSLASGQETQYF. The CDR3 coding sequence is TGTGCCAGCAGCCTCGCCAGCGGGCAAGAGACCCAGTACTTC.